Listed below are T cell receptor beta chains from one sample, sequenced in a study of OX40 agonist ivuxolimab in advanced cancers. Some clones are missing from TCRdb's copy, which holds only in-frame ones; the method was immunoSEQ multiplex PCR. The sample records 85,000 to 100,000 clones, 90% to 95% being singletons. This material consisted of CD4+ or CD8+ T cells sorted from blood, taken in a trial of the OX40 agonist ivuxolimab. The receptors were gathered from an adult with an advanced solid tumor such as melanoma, head and neck, liver or kidney cancer. The CDR3 runs from the conserved cysteine through the conserved F or W. The order of the fields is clone size, CDR3 length, J gene, V gene, D gene, CDR3 protein, CDR3 DNA. D genes are given only for firm matches. Not every row has a clone size; where given, it reads once, few, many or a size class.

clone size: few; CDR3 length: 15; J gene: TRBJ2-7; V gene: TRBV19; D gene: .; CDR3 protein: CASSTTKATSYEQYF; CDR3 DNA: TGTGCCAGTAGTACCACGAAGGCCACTTCCTACGAGCAGTACTTC
clone size: .; CDR3 length: 14; J gene: TRBJ2-3; V gene: TRBV28; D gene: .; CDR3 protein: CASIQGGRPDTQYF; CDR3 DNA: TGTGCCAGCATTCAAGGGGGACGGCCCGATACGCAGTATTTT
clone size: .; CDR3 length: 14; J gene: TRBJ1-1; V gene: TRBV2; D gene: TRBD1; CDR3 protein: CASTRTGTNTEAFF; CDR3 DNA: TGTGCCAGCACAAGGACAGGGACGAACACTGAAGCTTTCTTT
clone size: once; CDR3 length: 13; J gene: TRBJ2-7; V gene: TRBV7-2; D gene: TRBD1; CDR3 protein: CASSLDRGHEQYF; CDR3 DNA: TGTGCCAGCAGCCTGGACAGGGGCCACGAGCAGTACTTC
clone size: .; CDR3 length: 14; J gene: TRBJ2-1; V gene: TRBV5-1; D gene: TRBD1; CDR3 protein: CASSLQGAHYEQFF; CDR3 DNA: TGCGCCAGCAGCTTACAGGGGGCGCATTATGAGCAGTTCTTC
clone size: once; CDR3 length: 14; J gene: TRBJ1-1; V gene: TRBV6-6; D gene: .; CDR3 protein: CASRPLGLNTEAFF; CDR3 DNA: TGTGCCAGCAGACCCCTAGGGTTGAACACTGAAGCTTTCTTT
clone size: .; CDR3 length: 16; J gene: TRBJ2-3; V gene: TRBV7-2; D gene: .; CDR3 protein: CASTFQGGTATDTQYF; CDR3 DNA: TGTGCCAGCACCTTCCAGGGCGGGACCGCCACAGATACGCAGTATTTT
clone size: .; CDR3 length: 12; J gene: TRBJ1-1; V gene: TRBV19; D gene: .; CDR3 protein: CASSIKNTEAFF; CDR3 DNA: TGTGCCAGTAGTATCAAGAACACTGAAGCTTTCTTT
clone size: few; CDR3 length: 11; J gene: TRBJ1-2; V gene: TRBV5-6; D gene: .; CDR3 protein: CASSLAGGYTF; CDR3 DNA: TGTGCCAGCAGCTTGGCGGGTGGCTACACCTTC
clone size: .; CDR3 length: 11; J gene: TRBJ1-2; V gene: TRBV5-1; D gene: .; CDR3 protein: CASSLGSVSTF; CDR3 DNA: TGCGCCAGCAGCTTGGGGTCCGTTTCAACCTTC
clone size: .; CDR3 length: 16; J gene: TRBJ2-5; V gene: TRBV6-5; D gene: TRBD2; CDR3 protein: CASSYSGLAGIETQYF; CDR3 DNA: TGTGCCAGCAGTTACTCGGGACTAGCGGGAATAGAGACCCAGTACTTC
clone size: .; CDR3 length: 13; J gene: TRBJ1-5; V gene: TRBV6-1; D gene: .; CDR3 protein: CASSEGGAQPQHF; CDR3 DNA: TGTGCCAGCAGTGAAGGGGGGGCTCAGCCCCAGCATTTT
clone size: .; CDR3 length: 15; J gene: TRBJ2-1; V gene: TRBV5-1; D gene: .; CDR3 protein: CASSRDDPRDNEQFF; CDR3 DNA: TGCGCCAGCAGCCGCGACGACCCCCGAGACAATGAGCAGTTCTTC
clone size: .; CDR3 length: 13; J gene: TRBJ2-7; V gene: TRBV18; D gene: .; CDR3 protein: CASSPTQGGEQYF; CDR3 DNA: TGTGCCAGCTCACCAACGCAGGGGGGCGAGCAGTACTTC
clone size: .; CDR3 length: 14; J gene: TRBJ2-1; V gene: TRBV18; D gene: TRBD2; CDR3 protein: CASSPAGGPREQFF; CDR3 DNA: TGTGCCAGCTCACCAGCGGGAGGGCCTCGGGAGCAGTTCTTC
clone size: once; CDR3 length: 14; J gene: TRBJ2-7; V gene: TRBV18; D gene: TRBD2; CDR3 protein: CASSPGTSSYEQYF; CDR3 DNA: TGTGCCAGCTCACCCGGGACTAGCTCCTACGAGCAGTACTTC
clone size: .; CDR3 length: 12; J gene: TRBJ2-7; V gene: TRBV28; D gene: TRBD1; CDR3 protein: CASSLNRGEQYF; CDR3 DNA: TGTGCCAGCAGTTTAAACAGGGGCGAGCAGTACTTC
clone size: .; CDR3 length: 16; J gene: TRBJ1-1; V gene: TRBV5-1; D gene: TRBD1; CDR3 protein: CASSSGQGILNTEAFF; CDR3 DNA: TGCGCCAGCAGCTCTGGACAGGGGATATTGAACACTGAAGCTTTCTTT